This passage covers 21 T cell receptor beta chains from one sample sequenced in a study of blood T cell repertoires in COVID-19. The protocol was immunoSEQ multiplex PCR, while the TCRdb copy is restricted to in-frame clones and leaves out a portion. Here the sample spans 55,000 to 85,000 clones, approximately 83% being singletons. The sequenced sample consisted of peripheral blood. The receptors originated from a human donor in a cohort sampled during active COVID-19.

The chain is built from TRBV6-6 and TRBJ1-5; D call uncertain. This CDR3 is built from 13 residues. V was shortened by 7 bases and J by 0 bases, with 7 bases between the two germline ends. Per the germline V gene, CDR1 is MNHNY and CDR2 is SVGAGI (reference sequence). CDR3 sequence (DNA): TGTGCCAGCACCCTTCTTAGCAATCAGCCCCAGCATTTT. As protein: CASTLLSNQPQHF.

V and J are TRBV5-4 and TRBJ2-2; perhaps TRBD2 as D (5 bases). In germline, CDR1 is SGHNT, CDR2 YYREEE (reference sequence). The CDR3 sequence is 13 residues long. V was trimmed by 5 bases and J by 6 bases, leaving 11 bases between them. The CDR3: CASRPRGSGELFF. As DNA, the CDR3 is TGTGCCAGCAGACCGCGAGGGTCCGGGGAGCTGTTTTTT.

J is TRBJ2-7 and V is TRBV2; D is unresolved. Germline CDR1 reads SNHLY; CDR2 reads FYNNEI. Between the trimmed V and J ends, which lost 6 bases and 0 bases, there was a span of 6 bases. The length of the CDR3 is 12 residues. The CDR3 loop is CASSQDSYEQYF. As DNA, the CDR3 is TGTGCCAGCAGCCAGGACTCCTACGAGCAGTACTTC.

The chain uses TRBV6-1 and TRBJ2-7; tentatively, D is TRBD1 (5 bases). CDR1 and CDR2 (germline): MNHNS, SASEGT. Trimming took 4 bases from V and 0 from J, leaving 19 bases between them. This CDR3 region has 17 residues. Here the CDR3 reads CASSVGHLGPSSYEQYF. The CDR3 DNA is TGTGCCAGCAGTGTTGGGCATTTGGGGCCTAGCTCCTACGAGCAGTACTTC.

The chain employs TRBV18 and TRBJ2-7; D remains unclear. Germline loops: CDR1 KGHSH, CDR2 LQKENI. This CDR3 has 13 residues. Trimming took 0 bases from V and 2 from J, leaving 5 bases between them. This CDR3 reads CASSPPATYEQYF. CDR3 in DNA: TGTGCCAGCTCACCACCCGCGACCTACGAGCAGTACTTC.

This sequence joins TRBV5-1 and TRBJ2-3; a weak D match, TRBD2 (7 bases). CDR1 SGHRS and CDR2 YFSETQ come from the germline V gene. The CDR3 is made up of 18 amino acids. Trimming shortened V by 1 base and J by 6 bases, and 24 bases separated the two germline ends. In nucleotides, the CDR3 is TGCGCCAGCAGCTTGCGTCACCTTCGGGGGGCTTTCAGGGATACGCAGTATTTT. Translation: CASSLRHLRGAFRDTQYF.

The V and J genes are TRBV30 and TRBJ2-7; D tentatively reads TRBD1 or TRBD2 (5 bases each). Germline V gene lookup returns CDR1 GTSNPN and CDR2 SVGIG (reference sequence). V lost 5 bases and J 0 bases, leaving 17 bases between the germline ends. The CDR3 consists of 15 residues. The CDR3 is CAWEGFRDSSYEQYF. CDR3 DNA: TGTGCCTGGGAGGGCTTCAGGGATTCCTCCTACGAGCAGTACTTC. Using reference TRBV30 and TRBJ2-7 for the parts outside the CDR3, the full variable domain is SQTIHQWPATLVQPVGSPLSLECTVEGTSNPNLYWYRQAAGRGLQLLFYSVGIGQISSEVPQNLSASRPQDRQFILSSKKLLLSDSGFYLCAWEGFRDSSYEQYFGPGTRLTVT.

V and J are TRBV3-1 (or the pseudogene TRBV3-2) and TRBJ2-5; tentatively, D is TRBD2 (5 bases). CDR3 size: 14 residues. Trimming removed 11 bases from V and 0 bases from J, with 16 bases in between. Germline assignment: CDR1 LGHDT and CDR2 YNNKEL (reference sequence). CDR3: CAGTSPGNQETQYF. In nucleotides, the CDR3 is TGTGCCGGCACCTCACCGGGAAACCAAGAGACCCAGTACTTC.

The DNA for the CDR3 is TGCGCCAGCAGCTTGGAAGCGGGGGGGCGAGAGACCCAGTACTTC. As protein: CASSLEAGGRETQYF. The genes are TRBV5-1 and TRBJ2-5; TRBD2 matches at 10 bases. CDR1 is SGHRS, CDR2 YFSETQ, per germline. The CDR3 covers 15 residues. The V segment lost 0 bases and the J segment 4 bases; nucleotides outside the gene matches: 3.

J is TRBJ2-3 and V is TRBV2, with TRBD2 identical over 9 bases. The V segment lost 8 bases and the J segment 0 bases; nucleotides outside the gene matches: 3. Germline CDR1 is SNHLY and CDR2 is FYNNEI. This CDR3 region has 14 residues. The CDR3 is CASLAGSSTDTQYF. The CDR3 DNA reads as TGTGCCAGCCTAGCGGGGTCCAGCACAGATACGCAGTATTTT.

The chain employs TRBV14 and TRBJ2-7; no definite D call. In germline, CDR1 is SGHDN, CDR2 FVKESK. V shed 2 bases and J shed 0 bases, with 8 bases lying between them. The CDR3 loop spans 14 amino acids. The chain's CDR3 is CASSQLVSSYEQYF. As DNA, the CDR3 is TGTGCCAGCAGCCAACTAGTCTCCTCCTACGAGCAGTACTTC.

This clone was recorded many times. The chain combines TRBV20-1 with TRBJ1-3; D unclear. The length of the CDR3 is 14 residues. CDR1 and CDR2 from the germline V gene are DFQATT and SNEGSKA (reference sequence). Deletions cut 3 bases from V and 0 bases from J, with 9 bases between. CDR3 residues: CSASDTVSGNTIYF. CDR3 in DNA: TGCAGTGCTAGTGACACAGTCTCTGGAAACACCATATATTTT.

The CDR3 region has the DNA TGTGCCAGCAGTTACTCGGGGACTAGCGGTTACAATGAGCAGTTCTTC. Encoded protein: CASSYSGTSGYNEQFF. The V call is TRBV6-6, the J call TRBJ2-1; 11 bases are a match to TRBD2. V shed 0 bases, J shed 4 bases, and the junction held 2 bases outside the gene matches. The length of the CDR3 is 16 residues. Per the germline V gene, CDR1 is MNHNY and CDR2 is SVGAGI (reference sequence).

The chain has TRBV6-2 or TRBV6-3 and TRBJ1-2, with no clear D. The CDR3 totals 13 residues. Trimming left V 3 bases short and J 2 bases short, with 7 bases between. In germline, CDR1 is MNHEY, CDR2 SVGEGT. The CDR3, as DNA: TGTGCCAGCAGTTATGTCGGGAACTATGGCTACACCTTC. Residues: CASSYVGNYGYTF.

The chain links TRBV18 to TRBJ2-2, with 11 bases aligning to TRBD1. V was clipped by 4 bases and J by 7 bases; unmatched bases: 8. CDR3 length equals 16 residues. CDR1 is KGHSH, CDR2 LQKENI, per germline. The CDR3 sequence is CASSRNPGQGDGELFF. CDR3 nucleotides: TGTGCCAGCTCACGAAACCCGGGACAGGGGGACGGGGAGCTGTTTTTT. The full variable domain, with the rest looked up from reference TRBV18 and TRBJ2-2, is NAGVMQNPRHLVRRRGQEARLRCSPMKGHSHVYWYRQLPEEGLKFMVYLQKENIIDESGMPKERFSAEFPKEGPSILRIQQVVRGDSAAYFCASSRNPGQGDGELFFGEGSRLTVL.

The chain links TRBV7-3 to TRBJ2-5; 14 nucleotides line up with TRBD2. This CDR3 is built from 18 residues. Unmatched junction bases numbered 13, after V lost 5 bases and J lost 5 bases. Germline V lookup: CDR1 SGHTA, CDR2 FQGTGA. This CDR3 is CASSPRGLAGDPRETQYF. For the CDR3, the DNA is TGTGCCAGCAGCCCCCGGGGACTAGCGGGGGACCCCCGCGAGACCCAGTACTTC.

This sequence joins TRBV30 and TRBJ1-5, with D maybe TRBD1 (5 bases). The CDR3 runs to 15 residues. V was clipped by 0 bases and J by 4 bases, with 13 bases between them. The germline V gene encodes CDR1 GTSNPN and CDR2 SVGIG (reference sequence). The CDR3 reads CAWSVQGGRNQPQHF. CDR3 nucleotides: TGTGCCTGGAGTGTTCAGGGCGGCCGGAATCAGCCCCAGCATTTT.

The chain is built from TRBV2 and TRBJ1-6; D is possibly TRBD1 (5 bases). V was cut by 0 bases and J by 9 bases, with 18 bases left in between. CDR1 and CDR2 from the germline V gene are SNHLY and FYNNEI. The CDR3 is made up of 17 amino acids. The CDR3 nucleotides read TGTGCCAGCAGTGAAGCGACGGGGTGGCAGGGAGGTTCACCCCTCCACTTT. Its protein is CASSEATGWQGGSPLHF.

This clone has a single count. J is TRBJ1-4 and V is TRBV7-2, with 7 bases that match TRBD1. The J segment lost 3 bases and the V segment lost 5 bases, leaving 3 bases of the junction unmatched. CDR1 is SGHTA and CDR2 is FQGNSA in the germline V gene. The CDR3 runs 14 residues. The CDR3 spells CASSPGTANEKLFF. As DNA, the CDR3 is TGTGCCAGCAGCCCCGGGACAGCTAATGAAAAACTGTTTTTT.

V and J are TRBV15 and TRBJ2-3; a weak D match, TRBD2 (6 bases). V dropped 1 base and J dropped 3 bases, with 17 bases sitting between them. Germline CDR1 and CDR2: LNHNV and YYDKDF (reference sequence). The CDR3 is made up of 17 amino acids. As DNA, the CDR3 is TGTGCCACCAGCAGAGGAACGAATTTAGGGAGGACAGATACGCAGTATTTT. Translation gives CATSRGTNLGRTDTQYF.

There are a few counts of this clone. This chain connects TRBV30 to TRBJ1-5, with 9 positions matching TRBD1. CDR1 and CDR2 from the germline V gene are GTSNPN and SVGIG (reference sequence). J lost 4 bases, V lost 2 bases, and 9 bases had no gene match. The CDR3 length is 16 residues. CDR3 loop: CAWSRSTGGPNQPQHF. The CDR3 region has the DNA TGTGCCTGGAGTAGATCGACAGGGGGGCCTAATCAGCCCCAGCATTTT.